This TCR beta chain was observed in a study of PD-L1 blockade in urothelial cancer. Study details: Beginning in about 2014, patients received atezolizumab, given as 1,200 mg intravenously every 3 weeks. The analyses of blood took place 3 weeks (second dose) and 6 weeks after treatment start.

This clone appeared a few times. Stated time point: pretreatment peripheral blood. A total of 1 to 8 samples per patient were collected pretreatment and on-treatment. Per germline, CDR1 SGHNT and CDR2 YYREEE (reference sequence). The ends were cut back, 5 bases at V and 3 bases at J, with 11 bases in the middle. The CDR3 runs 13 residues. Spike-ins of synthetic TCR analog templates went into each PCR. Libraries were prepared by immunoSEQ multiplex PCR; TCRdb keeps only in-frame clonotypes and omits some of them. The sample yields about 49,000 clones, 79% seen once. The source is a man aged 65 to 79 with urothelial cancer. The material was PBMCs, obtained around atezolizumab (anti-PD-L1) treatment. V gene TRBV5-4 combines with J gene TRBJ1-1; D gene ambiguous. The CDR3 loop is CASRAGSDTEAFF. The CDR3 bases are TGTGCCAGCAGAGCGGGTAGTGACACTGAAGCTTTCTTT.